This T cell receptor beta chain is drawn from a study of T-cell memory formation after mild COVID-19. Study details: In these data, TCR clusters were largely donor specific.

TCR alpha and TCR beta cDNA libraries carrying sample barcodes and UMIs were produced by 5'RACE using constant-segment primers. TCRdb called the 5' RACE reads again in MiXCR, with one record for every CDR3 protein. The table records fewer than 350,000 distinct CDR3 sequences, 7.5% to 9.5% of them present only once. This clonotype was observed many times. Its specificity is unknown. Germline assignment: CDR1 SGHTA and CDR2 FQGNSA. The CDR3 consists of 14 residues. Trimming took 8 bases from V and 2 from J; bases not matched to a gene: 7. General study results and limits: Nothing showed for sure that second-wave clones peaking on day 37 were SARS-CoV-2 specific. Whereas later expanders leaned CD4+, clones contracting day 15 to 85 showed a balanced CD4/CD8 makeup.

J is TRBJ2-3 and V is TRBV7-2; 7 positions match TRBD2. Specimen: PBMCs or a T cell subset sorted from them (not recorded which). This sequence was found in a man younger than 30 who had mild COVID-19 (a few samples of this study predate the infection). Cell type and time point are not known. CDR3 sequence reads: CASSQSGATDTQYF. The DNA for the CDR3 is TGTGCCAGCTCCCAGAGCGGGGCCACAGATACGCAGTATTTT.